These 14 T cell receptor beta chains were sequenced from one sample in a study of T cell responses to AZD1222 COVID-19 vaccine. Using immunoSEQ multiplex PCR, the repertoire was profiled, and TCRdb retains in-frame clones only, with some absent. The sample yields some 150,000 clones, around 90% seen once. Source: peripheral blood, taken on day 0 of MenACWY control vaccination. These receptors came from an adult in good health.

This chain uses TRBV30 with TRBJ1-2; D uncertain. Trimming removed 2 bases from V and 3 bases from J, with 10 bases in between. The CDR3 consists of 13 residues. CDR1 GTSNPN and CDR2 SVGIG come from the germline V gene (reference sequence). The CDR3 sequence is CAWSPSSDYGYTF. CDR3 DNA: TGTGCCTGGAGTCCCTCCTCGGACTATGGCTACACCTTC.

This chain joins TRBV11-2 and TRBJ1-6; TRBD1 is a possible D gene (5 bases). V dropped 9 bases and J dropped 7 bases, with 16 bases sitting between them. CDR1 is SGHAT and CDR2 is FQNNGV in the germline V gene. The CDR3 is 14 residues long. CDR3 bases: TGTGCCAGTCGGGGCCTCCGCGGCAATTCACCCCTCCACTTT. This gives the protein CASRGLRGNSPLHF.

The chain combines TRBV5-1 with TRBJ2-2, with D tentatively TRBD1 (7 bases). V lost 0 bases and J lost 5, with 14 bases in between. Germline values: CDR1 SGHRS, CDR2 YFSETQ. The CDR3 sequence is 16 residues long. This CDR3 is CASSLDPGGLTGELFF. The DNA for the CDR3 is TGCGCCAGCAGCTTGGACCCAGGGGGACTGACCGGGGAGCTGTTTTTT. Variable domain in full (rest from reference TRBV5-1 and TRBJ2-2): KAGVTQTPRYLIKTRGQQVTLSCSPISGHRSVSWYQQTPGQGLQFLFEYFSETQRNKGNFPGRFSGRQFSNSRSEMNVSTLELGDSALYLCASSLDPGGLTGELFFGEGSRLTVL.

This sequence joins TRBV11-2 and TRBJ2-3; D is perhaps TRBD2 (5 bases). The CDR3 is 15 amino acids. V was pared by 3 bases and J by 2 bases, with 12 bases between. Germline loops: CDR1 SGHAT, CDR2 FQNNGV. The chain's CDR3 is CASSFEREITDTQYF. Written as DNA, the CDR3 is TGTGCCAGCAGCTTCGAGAGGGAAATCACAGATACGCAGTATTTT.

The chain is built from TRBV21-1 and TRBJ1-6. TRBV21-1 represents a pseudogene. CDR3 length: 15 residues. CDR3 protein: CASSLRRRAGGPLHF. The CDR3 nucleotides are TGTGCCAGCAGCCTGCGCCGCCGAGCGGGGGGACCCCTCCACTTT.

This chain joins TRBV3-1 (or the pseudogene TRBV3-2) and TRBJ2-4; TRBD2 matches at 9 bases. Germline CDR1 reads LGHDT; CDR2 reads YNNKEL (reference sequence). V shed 1 base, J shed 11 bases, and the junction held 9 bases outside the gene matches. The length of the CDR3 is 15 residues. The CDR3 coding sequence is TGTGCCAGCAGCCAAGCGACTAGCGGCCTAGGGGTTCAGTACTTC. Translation gives CASSQATSGLGVQYF.

The chain recombines TRBV5-4 with TRBJ1-2; the D gene is possibly TRBD1 (5 bases). This CDR3 has 15 amino acids. Between the trimmed V and J ends, which lost 0 bases and 2 bases, there was a span of 11 bases. In germline, CDR1 is SGHNT, CDR2 YYREEE (reference sequence). The CDR3 sequence: CASSLAGRGNYGYTF. Written as DNA, the CDR3 is TGTGCCAGCAGCTTGGCGGGGCGGGGGAACTATGGCTACACCTTC.

The chain has TRBV6-5 and TRBJ2-7, with D possibly TRBD2 on 6 matching bases. The germline V and J ends were trimmed by 4 bases and 4 bases, with 17 bases remaining between them. CDR3 length: 15 amino acids. Germline CDR1 is MNHEY and CDR2 is SVGAGI. The CDR3, as DNA: TGTGCCAGCAGTTCGGAGGGCCGTCTCGGGTACGAGCAGTACTTC. It is translated as CASSSEGRLGYEQYF.

This clone was seen only once. This chain links TRBV27 with TRBJ1-6, with a possible D match to TRBD1 (6 bases). In germline, CDR1 is MNHEY, CDR2 SMNVEV (reference sequence). V was clipped by 3 bases and J by 5 bases, with 11 bases between them. The CDR3 is 15 residues long. The CDR3 sequence is CASSFAGHDNSPLHF. The DNA of the CDR3 is TGTGCCAGCAGTTTCGCGGGACACGATAATTCACCCCTCCACTTT.

J is TRBJ1-4 and V is TRBV29-1; tentatively, D is TRBD1 (6 bases). The CDR3 is 13 residues long. V was pared by 2 bases and J by 4 bases, with 8 bases between. Germline CDR1 reads SQVTM; CDR2 reads ANQGSEA. CDR3 in DNA: TGCAGCGTTGAAACAGGGTTTAATGAAAAACTGTTTTTT. Its translation: CSVETGFNEKLFF.

The chain carries TRBV19 and TRBJ2-6; possibly TRBD1 for D (6 bases). V lost 4 bases and J lost 0, with 10 bases in between. Germline V CDR1 and CDR2: LNHDA, SQIVND (reference sequence). The length of the CDR3 is 16 residues. The CDR3 loop is CASSTDRSSGANVLTF. Here the CDR3 DNA reads TGTGCCAGTAGTACGGACAGAAGCTCTGGGGCCAACGTCCTGACTTTC.

This rearrangement joins TRBV3-1 (or the pseudogene TRBV3-2) to TRBJ1-2; possibly TRBD1 for D (6 bases). Germline values: CDR1 LGHDT, CDR2 YNNKEL (reference sequence). Trimming removed 1 base at V and 8 bases at J, with 17 bases between. This CDR3 region has 15 residues. This CDR3 is CASSQGQGFTGGYTF. In DNA, the CDR3 is TGTGCCAGCAGCCAAGGGCAGGGGTTCACAGGAGGCTACACCTTC.

The chain employs TRBV15 and TRBJ1-1, with D possibly being TRBD1 (6 bases). The V gene lost 3 bases and the J gene lost 4 bases, with 12 bases spanning the gap. CDR1 is LNHNV and CDR2 is YYDKDF in the germline V gene (reference sequence). CDR3 size: 14 residues. DNA for the CDR3: TGTGCCACCAGCAGGGGGAGGGGGGCCACTGAAGCTTTCTTT. Encoded protein: CATSRGRGATEAFF.

V is TRBV18 and J is TRBJ1-1, with D possibly TRBD1 on 5 matching bases. V lost 0 bases, J lost 0 bases, and 8 bases lay in between. The CDR3 runs 15 residues. Germline lookup yields CDR1 KGHSH and CDR2 LQKENI. CDR3 sequence (DNA): TGTGCCAGCTCACCACCAGGGGTCATGAACACTGAAGCTTTCTTT. It specifies CASSPPGVMNTEAFF.